The 18 T cell receptor beta chains in this list originate from one sample, sequenced in a study of T cell changes during pregnancy in multiple sclerosis. TCRdb's table, derived via immunoSEQ multiplex PCR, lists solely in-frame clones and lacks some. The data contain about 59,000 clones, about 90% of them singletons. The sequences come from peripheral blood, collected in the third trimester of pregnancy. The origin of the receptors is a female donor in good health, enrolled as a control in a pregnancy study.

The V call is TRBV6-5, the J call TRBJ1-2; 10 bases fit TRBD1. Germline V gives CDR1 MNHEY, CDR2 SVGAGI. This CDR3 is built from 14 residues. V shed 3 bases, J shed 3 bases, and the junction held 1 base outside the gene matches. DNA for the CDR3: TGTGCCAGCAGTTATGGGACAGGGGACTATGGCTACACCTTC. Its protein product is CASSYGTGDYGYTF.

The rearrangement uses TRBV7-7 and TRBJ2-2; weak D call: TRBD2 (5 bases). V lost 5 bases, J lost 4 bases, and 11 bases lay in between. The CDR3 has 14 residues. Germline V gene data show CDR1 as SSHAT and CDR2 as FNYEAQ (reference sequence). The CDR3 DNA sequence: TGTGCCAGCAGCCCCACTAGTAGCACCGGGGAGCTGTTTTTT. This gives the protein CASSPTSSTGELFF.

This chain joins TRBV19 and TRBJ2-5; TRBD1 matches at 7 bases. Germline lookup yields CDR1 LNHDA and CDR2 SQIVND (reference sequence). The CDR3 contains 13 residues. With V trimmed by 4 bases and J by 5 bases, 4 bases remained unmatched. The CDR3 DNA is TGTGCCAGTAGTACCTGGACAGGCGAGACCCAGTACTTC. The encoded protein is CASSTWTGETQYF.

The chain employs TRBV27 and TRBJ1-1; 10 positions agree with TRBD1. After removal of 5 bases from V and 6 bases from J, the junction contained 9 bases not matched to a gene. The germline CDR1 and CDR2 sequences are MNHEY and SMNVEV (reference sequence). This CDR3 has 15 residues. The CDR3 loop reads CASSPFRQGAAEAFF. CDR3 nucleotides: TGTGCCAGCAGTCCCTTTCGACAGGGGGCCGCTGAAGCTTTCTTT.

The CDR3 DNA sequence: TGTGCCAGCAGCTTTCCGACAGGGGGAGCGGAGCAGTACTTC. It codes for CASSFPTGGAEQYF. V is TRBV7-2 and J is TRBJ2-7; 9 bases are shared with TRBD1. The ends lost 3 bases at V and 7 bases at J; junction bases unmatched: 7. This CDR3 has 14 residues. The germline V gene has CDR1 SGHTA and CDR2 FQGNSA.

The chain links TRBV11-1 to TRBJ1-1; 8 bases fit TRBD1. Germline V CDR1 and CDR2: SGHAT, FQDESV (reference sequence). V gave up 5 bases and J gave up 5 bases; unmatched junction bases: 10. The CDR3 totals 15 residues. The CDR3 DNA reads as TGTGCCAGCAGCCCACGTGGACAGGGAGGGACTGAAGCTTTCTTT. Encoded protein: CASSPRGQGGTEAFF.

V gene TRBV18 combines with J gene TRBJ1-6; 8 bases agree with TRBD1. Germline V lookup: CDR1 KGHSH, CDR2 LQKENI. Trimming removed 6 bases from V and 4 bases from J; junction bases left unmatched: 8. The CDR3 runs 16 residues. The CDR3 here is CASSLQGEAYNSPLHF. The CDR3 DNA reads TGTGCCAGCTCTCTACAGGGGGAGGCTTATAATTCACCCCTCCACTTT. Full variable domain (missing parts from reference TRBV18 and TRBJ1-6): NAGVMQNPRHLVRRRGQEARLRCSPMKGHSHVYWYRQLPEEGLKFMVYLQKENIIDESGMPKERFSAEFPKEGPSILRIQQVVRGDSAAYFCASSLQGEAYNSPLHFGNGTRLTVT.

The table lists this clone with a count of one. The chain recombines TRBV11-2 with TRBJ1-1, with D maybe TRBD1 (6 bases). Trimming stripped 6 bases from V and 4 bases from J, with 12 bases between. Per the germline V gene, CDR1 is SGHAT and CDR2 is FQNNGV. This CDR3 has 13 amino acids. DNA of the CDR3: TGTGCCAGCAGAAGAACAGGGACCACTGAAGCTTTCTTT. It yields the protein CASRRTGTTEAFF. The full variable domain, its missing parts supplied by reference TRBV11-2 and TRBJ1-1, is EAGVAQSPRYKIIEKRQSVAFWCNPISGHATLYWYQQILGQGPKLLIQFQNNGVVDDSQLPKDRFSAERLKGVDSTLKIQPAKLEDSAVYLCASRRTGTTEAFFGQGTRLTVV.

The chain has TRBV5-6 and TRBJ2-7; 7 bases agree with TRBD2. Germline CDR1 is SGHDT and CDR2 is YYEEEE. After removal of 4 bases from V and 0 bases from J, the junction contained 7 bases not matched to a gene. This CDR3 region has 15 residues. The CDR3 bases are TGTGCCAGCAGCCCTGCCGGGAGGAACTCCTACGAGCAGTACTTC. Encoded protein: CASSPAGRNSYEQYF.

Only one count was recorded for this clone. A read error may produce the germline difference seen at one junction end. The chain has TRBV6-5 and TRBJ2-7; 9 positions match TRBD1. This CDR3 spans 12 amino acids. The germline V gene encodes CDR1 MNHEY and CDR2 SVGAGI. The CDR3 nucleotides read TGTGCCAGCAGTAGGGGACAGGGAGAAGAAAACTTC. As protein: CASSRGQGEENF.

The chain combines TRBV5-6 with TRBJ2-2, with 7 bases matching TRBD1. This CDR3 is 19 amino acids long. CDR1 SGHDT and CDR2 YYEEEE come from the germline V gene. The V segment lost 0 bases and the J segment 6 bases; nucleotides outside the gene matches: 17. The CDR3: CASSLGWGVTGPLSGELFF. CDR3 bases: TGTGCCAGCAGCTTGGGTTGGGGAGTGACAGGGCCCCTTTCCGGGGAGCTGTTTTTT.

This rearrangement joins TRBV2 to TRBJ2-3, with 13 bases matching TRBD2. Germline V gene sequence: CDR1 SNHLY, CDR2 FYNNEI. V gave up 2 bases and J gave up 2 bases; unmatched junction bases: 7. This CDR3 is 18 amino acids long. Here the CDR3 reads CASSEPRTSGGNTDTQYF. CDR3 DNA: TGTGCCAGCAGTGAACCACGGACTAGCGGGGGAAACACAGATACGCAGTATTTT.

J is TRBJ2-1 and V is TRBV4-3; D not certain. Germline values: CDR1 LGHNA, CDR2 YSLEER. CDR3 size: 13 residues. Trimming cost V 0 bases and J 10 bases, with 10 bases left between them. CDR3 in amino acids: CASSQDIEAEQFF. CDR3 DNA: TGCGCCAGCAGCCAAGATATAGAGGCGGAGCAGTTCTTC.

The rearrangement links TRBV10-3 to TRBJ1-3; weak D call: TRBD1 (6 bases). CDR1 and CDR2 from the germline V gene are ENHRY and SYGVKD. Trimming took off 3 bases at V and 0 bases at J, with 12 bases between the two ends. This CDR3 spans 16 amino acids. The CDR3 region has the DNA TGTGCCATCAGTGACAGGGGACCCAACTCTGGAAACACCATATATTTT. It yields the protein CAISDRGPNSGNTIYF.

The chain's CDR3 is CASREREGPYEQYF. The CDR3 bases are TGTGCCAGCAGAGAGCGGGAGGGCCCCTACGAGCAGTACTTC. The chain joins TRBV2 to TRBJ2-7; 10 bases match TRBD2. The germline gives CDR1 SNHLY, CDR2 FYNNEI. V was pared by 6 bases and J by 2 bases, with 4 bases of the junction left unmatched. The CDR3 totals 14 residues. Complete variable domain (other parts from reference TRBV2 and TRBJ2-7): EPEVTQTPSHQVTQMGQEVILRCVPISNHLYFYWYRQILGQKVEFLVSFYNNEISEKSEIFDDQFSVERPDGSNFTLKIRSTKLEDSAMYFCASREREGPYEQYFGPGTRLTVT.

The CDR3 DNA reads as TGTGCCAGTAGTATAGATCGGTCCGGGGAGCTGTTTTTT. Protein: CASSIDRSGELFF. This chain uses TRBV19 with TRBJ2-2; D not resolved. The CDR3 length is 13 residues. The germline V gene encodes CDR1 LNHDA and CDR2 SQIVND (reference sequence). Trimming took off 0 bases at V and 6 bases at J, with 5 bases between the two ends.

This clone was seen a single time. This chain links TRBV18 with TRBJ2-5; D not resolved. V lost 2 bases to trimming and J lost 1 base, with 11 bases between them. Germline V gene lookup returns CDR1 KGHSH and CDR2 LQKENI. The CDR3 spans 15 residues. CDR3 loop: CASSPWRISQETQYF. In DNA form, the CDR3 reads TGTGCCAGCTCACCATGGAGAATCAGCCAAGAGACCCAGTACTTC. The entire variable domain, with the rest obtained from reference TRBV18 and TRBJ2-5, is as follows: NAGVMQNPRHLVRRRGQEARLRCSPMKGHSHVYWYRQLPEEGLKFMVYLQKENIIDESGMPKERFSAEFPKEGPSILRIQQVVRGDSAAYFCASSPWRISQETQYFGPGTRLLVL.

The chain links TRBV7-9 to TRBJ1-2; D remains unclear. CDR3 length: 13 amino acids. Germline V gene sequence: CDR1 SEHNR, CDR2 FQNEAQ (reference sequence). Trimming removed 1 base from V and 6 bases from J, with 9 bases in between. The CDR3 is CASSLGQVDGYTF. CDR3 nucleotide sequence: TGTGCCAGCAGCTTAGGGCAGGTGGATGGCTACACCTTC.